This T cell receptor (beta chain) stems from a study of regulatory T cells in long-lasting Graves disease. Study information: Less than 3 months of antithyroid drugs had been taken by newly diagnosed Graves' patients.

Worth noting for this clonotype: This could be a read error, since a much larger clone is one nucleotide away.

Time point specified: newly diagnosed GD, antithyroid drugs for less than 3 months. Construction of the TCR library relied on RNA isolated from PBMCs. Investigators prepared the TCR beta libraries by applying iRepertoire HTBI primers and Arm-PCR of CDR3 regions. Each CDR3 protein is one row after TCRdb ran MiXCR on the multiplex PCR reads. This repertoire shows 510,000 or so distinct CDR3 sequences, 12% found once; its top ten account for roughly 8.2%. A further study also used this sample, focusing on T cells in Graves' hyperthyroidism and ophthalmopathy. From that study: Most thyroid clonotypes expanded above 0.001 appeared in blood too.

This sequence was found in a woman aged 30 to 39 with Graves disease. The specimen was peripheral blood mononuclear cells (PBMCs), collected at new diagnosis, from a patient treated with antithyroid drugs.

CDR3: CASSVEEHPSGSYF. The DNA of the CDR3 is TGTGCCAGCAGCGTAGAGGAGCACCCCTCGGGGTCGTACTTC. The chain uses TRBV9 and TRBJ2-7; tentative D call: TRBD2 (5 bases). Germline lookup yields CDR1 SGDLS and CDR2 YYNGEE. Trimming removed 0 bases at V and 12 bases at J, with 19 bases between. The CDR3 is made up of 14 amino acids. The complete variable domain, with remaining parts taken from reference TRBV9 and TRBJ2-7, reads DSGVTQTPKHLITATGQRVTLRCSPRSGDLSVYWYQQSLDQGLQFLIQYYNGEERAKGNILERFSAQQFPDLHSELNLSSLELGDSALYFCASSVEEHPSGSYFGPGTRLTVT.